This T cell receptor beta chain came from a study of cytomegalovirus exposure and HLA in healthy donors. Broader study findings: It was reported that TCR beta sequences correctly inferred the HLA-A and HLA-B alleles for most subjects. It was reported that the classifier diagnosed cytomegalovirus status with high specificity and sensitivity in both the original and validation cohorts. Certain sequence variants were highly shared and formed a cluster, and this cluster was likely a sequencing artifact.

V was trimmed by 4 bases and J by 2 bases, leaving 11 bases between them. The CDR3 sequence is 15 residues long. Germline V gives CDR1 MDHEN, CDR2 SYDVKM. Amplification used 60 Vbeta primers and 13 Jbeta primers. Profiling relied on immunoSEQ multiplex PCR, and the TCRdb table lists in-frame clones only, not all of them. The sample yields around 97,000 clones, around 81% seen once. For this clone: Its antigen is still unknown.

This clonotype originated in a man in his forties or fifties in good health and CMV-seropositive. Sequencing was done on a sample of PBMCs. The V call is TRBV28, the J call TRBJ2-2; D is perhaps TRBD1 (6 bases). The CDR3 here is CASSSGQLNTGELFF. The CDR3 DNA sequence: TGTGCCAGCAGTTCCGGACAGCTCAACACCGGGGAGCTGTTTTTT.